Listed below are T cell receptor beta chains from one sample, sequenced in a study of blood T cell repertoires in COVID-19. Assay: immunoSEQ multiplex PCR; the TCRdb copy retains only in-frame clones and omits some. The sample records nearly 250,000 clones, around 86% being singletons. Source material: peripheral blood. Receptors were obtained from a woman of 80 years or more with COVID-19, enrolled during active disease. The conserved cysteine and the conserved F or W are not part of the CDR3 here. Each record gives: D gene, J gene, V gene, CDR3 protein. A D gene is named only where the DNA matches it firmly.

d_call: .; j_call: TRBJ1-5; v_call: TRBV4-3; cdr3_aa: ASAFSTGDQPQH
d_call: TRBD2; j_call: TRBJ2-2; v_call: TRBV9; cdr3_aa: ASSVEVGGLGSPGELF
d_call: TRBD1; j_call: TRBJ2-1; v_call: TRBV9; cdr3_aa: ASDRDVDNEQF
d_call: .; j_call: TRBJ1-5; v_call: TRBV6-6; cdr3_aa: ASSYSPGQPQH
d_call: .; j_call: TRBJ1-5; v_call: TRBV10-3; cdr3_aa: AISERGSRDGQPQH
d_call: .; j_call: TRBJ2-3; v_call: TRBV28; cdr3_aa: GSSNSWDTQY
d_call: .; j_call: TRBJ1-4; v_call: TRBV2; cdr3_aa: ASSPRQPSTNEKLF
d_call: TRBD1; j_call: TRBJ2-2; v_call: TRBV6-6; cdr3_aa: ASSFGTGGGTGELF
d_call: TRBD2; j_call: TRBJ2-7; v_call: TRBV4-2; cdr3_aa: ASSQELAGGPRSEQY
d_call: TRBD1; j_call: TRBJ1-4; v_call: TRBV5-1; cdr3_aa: ASSFRDRAEKLF
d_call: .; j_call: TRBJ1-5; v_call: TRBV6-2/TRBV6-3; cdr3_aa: ASSYSAGFGGSNQPQH
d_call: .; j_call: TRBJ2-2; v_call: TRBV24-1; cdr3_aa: ATSDLNGGNTGELF
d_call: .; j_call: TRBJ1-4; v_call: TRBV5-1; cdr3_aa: ASSLIASTNEKLF
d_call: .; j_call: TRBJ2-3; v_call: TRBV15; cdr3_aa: ATSRGSNTDTQY
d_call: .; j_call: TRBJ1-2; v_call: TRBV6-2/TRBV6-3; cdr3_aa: ASSYSSSNFGYT
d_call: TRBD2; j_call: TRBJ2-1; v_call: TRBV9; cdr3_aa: ASSVDTPGPSGRINEQF
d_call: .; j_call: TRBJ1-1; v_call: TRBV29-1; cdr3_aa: SVSDGGDTEAF
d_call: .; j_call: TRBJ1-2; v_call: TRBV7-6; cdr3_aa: ASSYSYGYT
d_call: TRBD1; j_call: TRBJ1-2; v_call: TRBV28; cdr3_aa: ASSSERGLGYT